These 8 T cell receptor beta chains were sequenced from one sample in a study of blood T cell repertoires in COVID-19. Repertoires were generated with immunoSEQ multiplex PCR, while TCRdb's copy carries only in-frame clones and drops some. Of roughly 200,000 clones in the sample, 87% are singletons; the top ten hold roughly 21%. Sequencing input: peripheral blood. These receptors were taken from a man between 60 and 70 years old with active or convalescent COVID-19.

This clone appeared once. The rearrangement joins TRBV3-1 (or the pseudogene TRBV3-2) to TRBJ1-2; a possible D gene is TRBD1 (5 bases). From germline, CDR1 is LGHDT and CDR2 YNNKEL (reference sequence). V gave up 4 bases and J gave up 0 bases, with 21 bases separating them. This CDR3 is 18 amino acids long. In DNA, the CDR3 is TGTGCCAGCAGCCCCGACTTTGGGGGAGGGGTTTCTAACTATGGCTACACCTTC. It yields the protein CASSPDFGGGVSNYGYTF.

The rearrangement links TRBV19 to TRBJ1-5; 7 bases line up with TRBD1. V gave up 8 bases and J gave up 3 bases; unmatched junction bases: 10. This CDR3 contains 15 residues. Per the germline V gene, CDR1 is LNHDA and CDR2 is SQIVND (reference sequence). CDR3 amino acids: CASRSGQSINQPQHF. The CDR3 DNA follows: TGTGCCAGTCGATCGGGACAGTCGATCAATCAGCCCCAGCATTTT.

This chain links TRBV7-8 with TRBJ1-6; D gene ambiguous. The germline V gene encodes CDR1 SGHVS and CDR2 FQNEAQ. This CDR3 is 8 amino acids long. With 8 bases removed from V and 17 bases from J, the gap between germline ends came to 7 bases. The chain's CDR3 is CASVLFHF. The CDR3 nucleotides read TGTGCCAGCGTTTTATTCCACTTT.

The CDR3 here is CASSIRRGSDEKLFF. In nucleotides, the CDR3 is TGTGCCAGTAGTATCAGAAGGGGCTCGGATGAAAAACTGTTTTTT. V usage is TRBV19 and J usage is TRBJ1-4; the D gene is possibly TRBD1 (5 bases). This CDR3 is built from 15 residues. With 3 bases removed from V and 6 bases from J, the gap between germline ends came to 14 bases. Germline CDR1 reads LNHDA; CDR2 reads SQIVND (reference sequence). Full variable domain (rest looked up from reference TRBV19 and TRBJ1-4): DGGITQSPKYLFRKEGQNVTLSCEQNLNHDAMYWYRQDPGQGLRLIYYSQIVNDFQKGDIAEGYSVSREKKESFPLTVTSAQKNPTAFYLCASSIRRGSDEKLFFGSGTQLSVL.

This clone has more than one count but fewer than ten. The gene calls are TRBV6-1 and TRBJ1-2; unclear D gene. The V end was cut by 3 bases, the J end by 4 bases, with 9 bases between. This CDR3 spans 13 amino acids. CDR1 is MNHNS and CDR2 is SASEGT in the germline V gene. The DNA of the CDR3 is TGTGCCAGCAGTGAGGCCTTTTTCTATGGCTACACCTTC. Amino acids: CASSEAFFYGYTF.

The chain carries TRBV19 and TRBJ2-1; TRBD1 is a possible D gene (5 bases). The V end was cut by 1 base, the J end by 4 bases, with 11 bases between. Germline CDR1 reads LNHDA; CDR2 reads SQIVND (reference sequence). The CDR3 loop spans 15 amino acids. CDR3 in DNA: TGTGCCAGTAGTATAGTGGCGGACACATACAATGAGCAGTTCTTC. This codes for CASSIVADTYNEQFF.

The chain has TRBV5-1 and TRBJ2-7; 8 bases are a match to TRBD2. Germline V lookup: CDR1 SGHRS, CDR2 YFSETQ. This CDR3 comprises 15 residues. Germline trimming cut 4 bases from V and 3 bases from J; bases unmatched to any gene: 9. This CDR3 reads CASSAKTGTSYEQYF. CDR3 DNA sequence: TGCGCCAGCAGCGCGAAGACCGGGACTAGCTACGAGCAGTACTTC. Looking up the rest from reference TRBV5-1 and TRBJ2-7 gives the full variable domain: KAGVTQTPRYLIKTRGQQVTLSCSPISGHRSVSWYQQTPGQGLQFLFEYFSETQRNKGNFPGRFSGRQFSNSRSEMNVSTLELGDSALYLCASSAKTGTSYEQYFGPGTRLTVT.

V and J are TRBV24-1 and TRBJ2-3; no definite D call. The germline V gene has CDR1 KGHDR and CDR2 SFDVKD. The CDR3 length is 13 residues. Trimming took 9 bases from V and 1 from J, leaving 10 bases between them. The CDR3 spells CATGEDGTDTQYF. In DNA, the CDR3 is TGTGCCACCGGAGAGGATGGCACAGATACGCAGTATTTT.